The 21 T cell receptor beta chains in this list originate from one sample, sequenced in a study of T cell responses to AZD1222 COVID-19 vaccine. The data were produced by immunoSEQ multiplex PCR, yet TCRdb's version contains in-frame clones alone and is incomplete. The sample carries 100,000 or so clones, approximately 87% recorded once. The sequencing here drew on peripheral blood, taken on day 0 of AZD1222 vaccination. These receptors came from an adult in good health.

The sample holds one count of this clone. The chain uses TRBV6-5 and TRBJ1-3; D remains unclear. The germline CDR1 and CDR2 sequences are MNHEY and SVGAGI. This CDR3 has 15 amino acids. The V end lost 2 bases, the J end lost 1 base, and 9 bases lay between the germline ends. In DNA, the CDR3 is TGTGCCAGCAGTTACCCGACGGTTTCTGGAAACACCATATATTTT. Translated, it gives CASSYPTVSGNTIYF.

The chain couples TRBV10-3 to TRBJ2-3; weak D call: TRBD1 (6 bases). The CDR3 runs 15 residues. V gave up 3 bases and J gave up 3 bases, with 13 bases separating them. Germline-derived CDR1 and CDR2 are ENHRY and SYGVKD. Here the CDR3 reads CAISDRGSETDTQYF. The CDR3 DNA is TGTGCCATCAGTGATAGGGGGAGCGAAACAGATACGCAGTATTTT.

The rearrangement links TRBV29-1 to TRBJ2-3; 7 bases line up with TRBD2. The CDR3 covers 17 residues. V gave up 6 bases and J gave up 3 bases; unmatched junction bases: 18. Germline CDR1 reads SQVTM; CDR2 reads ANQGSEA. The chain's CDR3 is CSVLLLLSTSSTDTQYF. The CDR3 nucleotides are TGCAGCGTCTTGTTGCTCCTTTCGACTAGCAGTACAGATACGCAGTATTTT.

The V gene is TRBV2, the J gene TRBJ2-3, with D uncertain. This CDR3 contains 14 residues. Germline CDR1 and CDR2: SNHLY and FYNNEI. V was clipped by 1 base and J by 8 bases, with 13 bases between them. In nucleotides, the CDR3 is TGTGCCAGCAGTGAAGAACGGAACTTGGGTACGCAGTATTTT. Translating gives CASSEERNLGTQYF.

There are a few counts of this clone. The chain uses TRBV4-2 and TRBJ2-1, with 8 positions matching TRBD1. J was trimmed by 5 bases and V by 1 base; bases with no gene match: 13. The CDR3 totals 18 residues. Germline assignment: CDR1 LGHNA and CDR2 YNFKEQ. The CDR3 spells CASSQGKWGQERDNEQFF. The CDR3 bases are TGTGCCAGCAGCCAAGGCAAGTGGGGACAGGAGCGCGACAATGAGCAGTTCTTC.

The V call is TRBV28, the J call TRBJ2-7; D ambiguous. V was pared by 3 bases and J by 6 bases, with 15 bases between. The CDR3 covers 14 residues. From germline, CDR1 is MDHEN and CDR2 SYDVKM. This chain's CDR3 is CASSLVRAVSEQYF. CDR3 DNA sequence: TGTGCCAGCAGTTTGGTCCGGGCGGTCTCCGAGCAGTACTTC.

This sequence joins TRBV4-2 and TRBJ2-7; TRBD2 is a possible D gene (6 bases). Trimming stripped 1 base from V and 1 base from J, with 14 bases between. The CDR3 length is 16 residues. Germline V gene lookup returns CDR1 LGHNA and CDR2 YNFKEQ. For the CDR3, the DNA is TGTGCCAGCAGCCAAGGTCGGGCTAGCGCATCCTACGAGCAGTACTTC. This translates into CASSQGRASASYEQYF.

The rearrangement joins TRBV28 to TRBJ2-7, with D possibly matching TRBD1 (6 bases). This CDR3 is built from 15 residues. The germline gives CDR1 MDHEN, CDR2 SYDVKM. V lost 4 bases and J lost 0, with 13 bases in between. CDR3 in DNA: TGTGCCAGCAGTTGGACAGCCCTAGGCTCCTACGAGCAGTACTTC. It is translated as CASSWTALGSYEQYF. Supplemented by reference TRBV28 and TRBJ2-7, the full variable domain reads DVKVTQSSRYLVKRTGEKVFLECVQDMDHENMFWYRQDPGLGLRLIYFSYDVKMKEKGDIPEGYSVSREKKERFSLILESASTNQTSMYLCASSWTALGSYEQYFGPGTRLTVT.

This clone was recorded a few times. The gene calls are TRBV3-1 (or the pseudogene TRBV3-2) and TRBJ2-1, with D perhaps TRBD2 (5 bases). The length of the CDR3 is 15 residues. Germline CDR1 is LGHDT and CDR2 is YNNKEL (reference sequence). Trimming left V 0 bases short and J 5 bases short, with 11 bases between. The CDR3 loop reads CASSQDPSGNNEQFF. CDR3 sequence (DNA): TGTGCCAGCAGCCAAGATCCCAGCGGTAACAATGAGCAGTTCTTC.

This rearrangement joins TRBV29-1 to TRBJ2-3; the match to TRBD2 covers 11 bases. Germline V CDR1 and CDR2: SQVTM, ANQGSEA. There are 15 residues in the CDR3. V was clipped by 6 bases and J by 4 bases; unmatched bases: 9. The CDR3 region is CSVKLAGGPADTQYF. The CDR3 DNA is TGCAGCGTGAAGTTAGCGGGAGGGCCGGCAGATACGCAGTATTTT.

The chain couples TRBV7-2 to TRBJ1-3, with a tentative D call TRBD1 (5 bases). This CDR3 comprises 16 residues. With 1 base removed from V and 4 bases from J, the gap between germline ends came to 14 bases. The V gene's germline CDR1 is SGHTA and CDR2 FQGNSA. In DNA form, the CDR3 reads TGTGCCAGCAGCTTAGGGGACTCCAGGACCGGAAACACCATATATTTT. Amino acid sequence: CASSLGDSRTGNTIYF.

V and J are TRBV11-3 and TRBJ1-3; the D gene is possibly TRBD1 (5 bases). Germline lookup yields CDR1 SGHNT and CDR2 YENEEA. This CDR3 region has 14 residues. The ends were cut back, 3 bases at V and 2 bases at J, with 8 bases in the middle. CDR3: CASSLRQTGNTIYF. CDR3 sequence (DNA): TGTGCCAGCAGCTTGCGACAGACTGGAAACACCATATATTTT.

The chain combines TRBV5-1 with TRBJ1-1, with unresolved D. The V gene lost 0 bases and the J gene lost 0 bases, with 6 bases spanning the gap. Germline V gene lookup returns CDR1 SGHRS and CDR2 YFSETQ. This CDR3 region has 14 residues. CDR3 sequence (DNA): TGCGCCAGCAGCTTGGATCCATTGAACACTGAAGCTTTCTTT. This encodes CASSLDPLNTEAFF.

The chain carries TRBV20-1 and TRBJ2-7; D unresolved. V lost 3 bases and J lost 7, with 22 bases in between. Germline values: CDR1 DFQATT, CDR2 SNEGSKA (reference sequence). The CDR3 totals 15 residues. The CDR3 reads CSASLGALDSREQYF. DNA for the CDR3: TGCAGTGCTAGTTTAGGAGCTTTAGACTCTCGGGAGCAGTACTTC.

This chain joins TRBV28 and TRBJ2-6; 8 nucleotides agree with TRBD1. V was clipped by 6 bases and J by 0 bases; unmatched bases: 10. The CDR3 is 18 residues long. Germline V gene sequence: CDR1 MDHEN, CDR2 SYDVKM. Here the CDR3 reads CASRSFNRGSSGANVLTF. CDR3 in DNA: TGTGCCAGCAGGTCCTTCAACAGGGGGAGCTCTGGGGCCAACGTCCTGACTTTC.

The chain combines TRBV6-1 with TRBJ2-7; 10 nucleotides line up with TRBD2. This CDR3 is built from 17 residues. Losses at the gene ends were 0 bases for V and 4 bases for J; bases not matched to a gene: 9. Germline-derived CDR1 and CDR2 are MNHNS and SASEGT. The CDR3 protein is CASSEARGLAGVYEQYF. The CDR3 DNA reads as TGTGCCAGCAGTGAAGCCAGGGGGCTAGCGGGAGTTTACGAGCAGTACTTC.

J is TRBJ1-2 and V is TRBV5-1; no definite D call. Between the trimmed V and J ends, which lost 1 base and 7 bases, there was a span of 14 bases. This CDR3 contains 14 residues. Germline V CDR1 and CDR2: SGHRS, YFSETQ. The CDR3 DNA reads TGCGCCAGCAGCTTGATTGACCGGAAAGGTGGCTACACCTTC. Protein sequence: CASSLIDRKGGYTF.

CDR3 residues: CASSGTGGGNNQPQHF. Written as DNA, the CDR3 is TGTGCCAGCAGTGGGACAGGGGGCGGAAACAATCAGCCCCAGCATTTT. The J gene is TRBJ1-5, the V gene TRBV2; 11 bases fit TRBD1. Germline V gene sequence: CDR1 SNHLY, CDR2 FYNNEI. Trimming removed 4 bases from V and 3 bases from J; junction bases left unmatched: 5. The CDR3 contains 16 residues.

The chain recombines TRBV10-1 with TRBJ2-3, with D possibly TRBD2 on 5 matching bases. The V and J ends lost 6 bases and 6 bases respectively, with 16 bases between them. Germline CDR1 reads WNHNN; CDR2 reads SYGVQD (reference sequence). The CDR3 has 14 residues. The CDR3 nucleotides are TGCGCCAGCAGCGTATCTCCCCGGGATGATACGCAGTATTTT. This sequence encodes CASSVSPRDDTQYF.

The chain employs TRBV29-1 and TRBJ2-3; 9 nucleotides align to TRBD2. The CDR3 spans 20 residues. Trimming cost V 5 bases and J 1 base; bases outside gene matches: 22. Per the germline V gene, CDR1 is SQVTM and CDR2 is ANQGSEA. CDR3 DNA: TGCAGCGTTCCTTTCCAGCGGGTGACTAGCGGAACCTTGGGCACAGATACGCAGTATTTT. It specifies CSVPFQRVTSGTLGTDTQYF.

The chain couples TRBV7-8 to TRBJ1-3, with D hard to call. Trimming pared 3 bases from V and 0 bases from J, leaving 12 bases between. The CDR3 is 16 residues long. Germline CDR1 SGHVS, CDR2 FQNEAQ. CDR3 protein: CASSFDMLYSGNTIYF. DNA of the CDR3: TGTGCCAGCAGCTTTGACATGCTCTACTCTGGAAACACCATATATTTT.